These 2 T cell receptor beta chains were all obtained from the same sample, sequenced in a study of T cells after yellow fever vaccination. TCRdb re-called the 5' RACE reads through MiXCR, storing one row per CDR3 protein. The data contain some 340,000 distinct CDR3 sequences, over 3.5% of them singletons. Sequenced here: PBMCs, sampled 5 days after the yellow fever booster vaccination. These TCRs come from a man aged 18-30 years who received the YFV17D yellow fever vaccine.

The chain uses TRBV4-3 and TRBJ2-5; D is perhaps TRBD1 (6 bases). The CDR3 totals 15 residues. The germline V gene has CDR1 LGHNA and CDR2 YSLEER. V was trimmed by 0 bases and J by 1 base, leaving 9 bases between them. The CDR3 region has the DNA TGCGCCAGCAGCCAAGATAGGACAGCCCAAGAGACCCAGTACTTC. Translation: CASSQDRTAQETQYF.

This clonotype has a handful of counts. This sequence joins TRBV12-3 or TRBV12-4 and TRBJ2-7, with 7 bases identical to TRBD1. The junction had 7 bases not matched to a gene; V was cut back by 8 bases and J by 0 bases. The CDR3 extends over 14 amino acids. CDR3 region: CASSKQGSSYEQYF. The CDR3 region has the DNA TGTGCCAGCTCCAAACAGGGGAGCTCCTACGAGCAGTACTTC.